Below, 21 T cell receptor beta chains from the same sample are listed, as sequenced in a study of T cells in Graves' hyperthyroidism and ophthalmopathy (dated by TCRdb to between 2019 and 2020). Library generation was performed with multiplex PCR. The data were produced on an Illumina HiSeq 2000. The TCR beta CDR3 regions were amplified from the RNA transcripts. The TCR CDR3 was subjected to a first round of RT-PCR using the HTBI primer set and the Qiagen OneStep RT-PCR kit. TCRdb applied fastp at Q25 and MiXCR to the public reads, then kept only in-frame beta chains. Every distinct CDR3 protein forms one entry, paired with its most common genes and DNA. The sample table contains approximately 360,000 distinct CDR3 sequences; only one count was recorded for 20% to 25% of them. The ten largest clones take up about 70% of the sample. The sample was blood. The origin of the receptors is a man between 45 and 60 years old with Graves' hyperthyroidism.

This clonotype was detected a few times. The CDR3 sequence: CASSSHRVGTYEQYF. The CDR3 coding sequence is TGTGCCAGCAGTTCCCACAGGGTGGGGACTTACGAGCAGTACTTC. V is TRBV27 and J is TRBJ2-7, with D possibly being TRBD1 or TRBD2 (6 bases each). The CDR3 covers 15 residues. V was shortened by 4 bases and J by 4 bases, with 17 bases between the two germline ends. CDR1 MNHEY and CDR2 SMNVEV come from the germline V gene (reference sequence).

This clonotype came up once. V gene TRBV27 combines with J gene TRBJ2-2; maybe TRBD2 (5 bases). The V end was cut by 6 bases, the J end by 0 bases, with 20 bases between. Germline V gives CDR1 MNHEY, CDR2 SMNVEV (reference sequence). The CDR3 consists of 18 residues. The CDR3 DNA sequence: TGTGCCAGCAGCAGGAGGTCTCTAGCTTCTGCGAACACCGGGGAGCTGTTTTTT. It codes for CASSRRSLASANTGELFF.

This rearrangement joins TRBV5-1 to TRBJ2-6, with 8 bases matching TRBD2. This CDR3 has 17 residues. V lost 3 bases and J lost 2; bases outside the gene matches: 7. CDR1 and CDR2 from the germline V gene are SGHRS and YFSETQ. Here the CDR3 DNA reads TGCGCCAGCAGCTATAGCGGGGTGAGAGCTGGGGCCAACGTCCTGACTTTC. Its protein is CASSYSGVRAGANVLTF.

The J gene is TRBJ1-1, the V gene TRBV15; 7 bases match TRBD1. V trimming: 3 bases; J trimming: 5 bases; junction bases outside the gene matches: 9. There are 15 residues in the CDR3. Germline CDR1 reads LNHNV; CDR2 reads YYDKDF (reference sequence). The CDR3 reads CATSRRQGVGTEAFF. The CDR3 DNA reads TGTGCCACCAGCAGGCGACAGGGTGTAGGAACTGAAGCTTTCTTT.

This clonotype was detected a few times. The chain employs TRBV28 and TRBJ2-3; possibly TRBD1 for D (5 bases). Trimming removed 5 bases from V and 2 bases from J, with 8 bases in between. The germline V gene encodes CDR1 MDHEN and CDR2 SYDVKM. The CDR3 totals 13 residues. The CDR3: CASSNRFTDTQYF. CDR3 bases: TGTGCCAGCAGTAACAGGTTCACAGATACGCAGTATTTT.

This clonotype was observed many times. The rearrangement links TRBV28 to TRBJ1-2; no firm D call. The CDR3 contains 15 residues. Deletions cut 10 bases from V and 4 bases from J, with 22 bases between. Germline values: CDR1 MDHEN, CDR2 SYDVKM. The CDR3 nucleotides read TGTGCCACCCTCACAGACCTATCACTCAGCTATGGCTACACCTTC. Translated: CATLTDLSLSYGYTF.

This clonotype came up many times. The chain joins TRBV2 to TRBJ2-1, with 16 bases lining up with TRBD2. Unmatched junction bases numbered 6, after V lost 10 bases and J lost 9 bases. This CDR3 spans 14 amino acids. CDR1 and CDR2 (germline): SNHLY, FYNNEI. CDR3 sequence (DNA): TGTGCCATCATGGGACTAGCGGGAGGGCCTGAGCAGTTCTTC. Translation gives CAIMGLAGGPEQFF.

V is TRBV5-8 and J is TRBJ2-5, with D hard to call. CDR1 and CDR2 (germline): SGHTS, YDEGEE. The CDR3 consists of 12 residues. Trimming pared 0 bases from V and 7 bases from J, leaving 7 bases between. The CDR3 coding sequence is TGTGCCAGCAGCTTGGCGGTGGGGACCCAGTACTTC. Protein product: CASSLAVGTQYF.

The chain uses TRBV7-9 and TRBJ1-2, with 11 bases aligning to TRBD1. The V gene's germline CDR1 is SEHNR and CDR2 FQNEAQ (reference sequence). The V segment lost 0 bases and the J segment 7 bases; nucleotides outside the gene matches: 7. The CDR3 loop spans 16 amino acids. CDR3 region: CASSLAGGQGARGYTF. The CDR3 region has the DNA TGTGCCAGCAGCTTAGCTGGAGGACAGGGGGCGCGTGGCTACACCTTC.

The gene calls are TRBV7-3 and TRBJ2-5; 11 nucleotides match TRBD2. CDR3 length equals 16 residues. Germline CDR1 SGHTA, CDR2 FQGTGA. V lost 0 bases, J lost 6 bases, and 6 bases stayed unmatched. Here the CDR3 reads CASSLTFTSGRKTQYF. As DNA, the CDR3 is TGTGCCAGCAGCTTAACGTTTACTAGCGGGAGAAAGACCCAGTACTTC. Full variable domain (remainder filled in from reference TRBV7-3 and TRBJ2-5): GAGVSQTPSNKVTEKGKYVELRCDPISGHTALYWYRQSLGQGPEFLIYFQGTGAADDSGLPNDRFFAVRPEGSVSTLKIQRTERGDSAVYLCASSLTFTSGRKTQYFGPGTRLLVL.

Many counts were recorded for this clonotype. The rearrangement links TRBV11-1 to TRBJ2-2, with D possibly called TRBD1 or TRBD2 (5 bases each). The CDR3 has 14 amino acids. Germline V gene data show CDR1 as SGHAT and CDR2 as FQDESV (reference sequence). Trimming shortened V by 4 bases and J by 5 bases, and 11 bases separated the two germline ends. The CDR3 loop is CASSYRGETGELFF. CDR3 nucleotides: TGTGCCAGCAGCTATAGAGGGGAAACCGGGGAGCTGTTTTTT.

This clonotype was counted at least ten times. The chain carries TRBV29-1 and TRBJ1-1; D gene unclear. Trimming removed 2 bases from V and 1 base from J, with 8 bases in between. The length of the CDR3 is 13 residues. Germline loops: CDR1 SQVTM, CDR2 ANQGSEA. CDR3 bases: TGCAGCGTTGAATTGGGAGGGAACACTGAAGCTTTCTTT. Residues: CSVELGGNTEAFF.

This clonotype was observed a few times. The V call is TRBV28, the J call TRBJ2-1; D remains unclear. V was shortened by 3 bases and J by 8 bases, with 8 bases between the two germline ends. The CDR3 is 12 residues long. Germline CDR1 and CDR2: MDHEN and SYDVKM. The CDR3 loop reads CASSLMGYEQFF. The CDR3, as DNA: TGTGCCAGCAGTTTGATGGGGTATGAGCAGTTCTTC. The full variable domain, rest sourced from reference TRBV28 and TRBJ2-1, is DVKVTQSSRYLVKRTGEKVFLECVQDMDHENMFWYRQDPGLGLRLIYFSYDVKMKEKGDIPEGYSVSREKKERFSLILESASTNQTSMYLCASSLMGYEQFFGPGTRLTVL.

This clonotype was detected many times. The rearrangement joins TRBV7-8 to TRBJ2-1; maybe TRBD2 (5 bases). CDR3 length: 13 residues. Trimming cost V 3 bases and J 12 bases, with 15 bases left between them. Germline-derived CDR1 and CDR2 are SGHVS and FQNEAQ. The DNA for the CDR3 is TGTGCCAGCAGCTTTGGAGGAGCTTCGGGGCAGTTCTTC. Translated: CASSFGGASGQFF.

The CDR3 DNA reads TGTGCCAGCAGTTCCCCCGGACAGCCACTTTATGGCTACACCTTC. Translation gives CASSSPGQPLYGYTF. This chain uses TRBV6-5 with TRBJ1-2; D is perhaps TRBD1 (6 bases). CDR3 size: 15 residues. The germline V gene has CDR1 MNHEY and CDR2 SVGAGI. Trimming removed 4 bases from V and 5 bases from J, with 17 bases in between.

This clonotype has a handful of counts. V usage is TRBV5-1 and J usage is TRBJ1-1; no firm D call. Trimming shortened V by 1 base and J by 1 base, and 11 bases separated the two germline ends. The CDR3 sequence is 15 residues long. Looked up from germline, CDR1 is SGHRS and CDR2 is YFSETQ. CDR3 in amino acids: CASSLIAGKNTEAFF. In nucleotides, the CDR3 is TGCGCCAGCAGCTTGATCGCGGGGAAGAACACTGAAGCTTTCTTT.

This clonotype was seen ten or more times. This rearrangement joins TRBV6-1 to TRBJ1-5; TRBD1 is a possible D gene (6 bases). The CDR3 spans 16 residues. Germline CDR1 and CDR2: MNHNS and SASEGT. The V gene lost 6 bases and the J gene lost 5 bases, with 20 bases spanning the gap. CDR3 amino acids: CASRMGPLDSYQPQHF. In nucleotides, the CDR3 is TGTGCCAGCAGGATGGGACCTTTGGACAGCTATCAGCCCCAGCATTTT.

This clonotype appeared a single time. The gene calls are TRBV20-1 and TRBJ2-5; TRBD1 matches at 11 bases. The CDR3 sequence is 19 residues long. V trimming: 3 bases; J trimming: 7 bases; junction bases outside the gene matches: 22. CDR1 is DFQATT and CDR2 is SNEGSKA in the germline V gene (reference sequence). CDR3 in DNA: TGCAGTGCTAGCGGACAGGGGGCTGGGAGTTACCCGAAGTTGGGGACCCAGTACTTC. Translating it yields CSASGQGAGSYPKLGTQYF.

This clonotype was counted once. The chain employs TRBV7-9 and TRBJ1-1, with unresolved D. V was trimmed by 5 bases and J by 8 bases, leaving 12 bases between them. In germline, CDR1 is SEHNR, CDR2 FQNEAQ (reference sequence). The CDR3 is 12 amino acids. In DNA form, the CDR3 reads TGTGCCAGCAGCCATAGGGCGGGGGAAGCTTTCTTT. Protein product: CASSHRAGEAFF.

In this sample, this clonotype turned up once. Here the CDR3 reads CASSYFGGTTGELFF. The CDR3 DNA is TGTGCCAGTAGTTATTTCGGCGGTACCACCGGGGAGCTGTTTTTT. The gene calls are TRBV19 and TRBJ2-2; D gene ambiguous. V lost 5 bases and J 4 bases, leaving 14 bases between the germline ends. This CDR3 is 15 amino acids long. In germline, CDR1 is LNHDA, CDR2 SQIVND (reference sequence).

Concerning this clonotype: A junction boundary mismatches the germline segment, possibly from a read error. The J gene is TRBJ1-4, the V gene TRBV28; D is ambiguous. CDR1 is MDHEN, CDR2 SYDVKM, per germline. The CDR3 extends over 13 amino acids. The CDR3 is CASMRSMRKKLLF. For the CDR3, the DNA is TGTGCCAGCATGAGGAGTATGAGAAAAAAACTGCTTTTT.